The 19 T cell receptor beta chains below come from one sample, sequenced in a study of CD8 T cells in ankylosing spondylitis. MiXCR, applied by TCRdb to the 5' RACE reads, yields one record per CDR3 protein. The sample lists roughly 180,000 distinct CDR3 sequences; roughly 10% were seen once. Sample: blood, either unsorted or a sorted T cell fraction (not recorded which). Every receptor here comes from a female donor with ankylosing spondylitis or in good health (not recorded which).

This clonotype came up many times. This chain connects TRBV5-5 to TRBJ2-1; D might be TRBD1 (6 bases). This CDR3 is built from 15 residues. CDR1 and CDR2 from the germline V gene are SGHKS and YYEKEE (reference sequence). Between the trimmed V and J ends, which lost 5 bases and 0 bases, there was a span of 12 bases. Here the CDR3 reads CASSRGTSSYNEQFF. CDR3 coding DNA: TGTGCCAGCAGTAGGGGGACCAGCTCCTACAATGAGCAGTTCTTC. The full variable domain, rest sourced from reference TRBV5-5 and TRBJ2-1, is DAGVTQSPTHLIKTRGQQVTLRCSPISGHKSVSWYQQVLGQGPQFIFQYYEKEERGRGNFPDRFSARQFPNYSSELNVNALLLGDSALYLCASSRGTSSYNEQFFGPGTRLTVL.

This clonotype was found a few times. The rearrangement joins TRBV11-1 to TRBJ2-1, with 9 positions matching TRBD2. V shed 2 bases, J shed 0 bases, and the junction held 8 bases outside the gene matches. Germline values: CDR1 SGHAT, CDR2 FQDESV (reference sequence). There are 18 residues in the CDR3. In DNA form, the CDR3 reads TGTGCCAGCAGCTTACCCTTGACTAGCGGCAGCTCCTACAATGAGCAGTTCTTC. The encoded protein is CASSLPLTSGSSYNEQFF.

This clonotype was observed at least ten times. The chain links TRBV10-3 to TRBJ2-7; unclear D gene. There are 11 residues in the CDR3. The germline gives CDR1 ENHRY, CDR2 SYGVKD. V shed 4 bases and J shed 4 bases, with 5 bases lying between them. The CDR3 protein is CAISGSYEQYF. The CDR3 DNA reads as TGTGCCATCAGTGGGTCGTACGAGCAGTACTTC.

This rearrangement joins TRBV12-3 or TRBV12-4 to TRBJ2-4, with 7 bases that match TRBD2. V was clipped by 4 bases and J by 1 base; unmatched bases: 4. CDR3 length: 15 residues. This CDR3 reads CASSSRERAKNIQYF. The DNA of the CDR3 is TGTGCCAGCAGTTCGCGGGAGAGGGCCAAAAACATTCAGTACTTC.

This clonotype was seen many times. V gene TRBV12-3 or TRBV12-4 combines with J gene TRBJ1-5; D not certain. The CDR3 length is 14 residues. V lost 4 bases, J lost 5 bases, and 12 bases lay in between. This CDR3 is CASSSGSFYQPQHF. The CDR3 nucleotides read TGTGCCAGCAGTTCGGGCAGCTTTTATCAGCCCCAGCATTTT.

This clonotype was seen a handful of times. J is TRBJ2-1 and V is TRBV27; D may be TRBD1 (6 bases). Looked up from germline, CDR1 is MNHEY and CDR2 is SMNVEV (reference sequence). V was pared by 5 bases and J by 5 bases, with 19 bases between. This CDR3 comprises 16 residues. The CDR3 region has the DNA TGTGCCAGCAGTACCCGCCCGCAGGGGCTAGACAATGAGCAGTTCTTC. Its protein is CASSTRPQGLDNEQFF.

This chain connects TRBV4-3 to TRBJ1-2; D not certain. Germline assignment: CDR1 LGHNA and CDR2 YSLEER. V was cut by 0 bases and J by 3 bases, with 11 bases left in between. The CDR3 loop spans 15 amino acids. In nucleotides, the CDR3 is TGCGCCAGCAGCCAAGAGGAGCGGGCTCACTATGGCTACACCTTC. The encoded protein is CASSQEERAHYGYTF.

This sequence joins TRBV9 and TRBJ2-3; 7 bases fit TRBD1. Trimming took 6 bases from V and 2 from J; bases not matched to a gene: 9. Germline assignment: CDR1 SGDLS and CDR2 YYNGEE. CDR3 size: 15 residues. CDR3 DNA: TGTGCCAGCACCCTGATGGGACAGTTCACAGATACGCAGTATTTT. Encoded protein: CASTLMGQFTDTQYF.

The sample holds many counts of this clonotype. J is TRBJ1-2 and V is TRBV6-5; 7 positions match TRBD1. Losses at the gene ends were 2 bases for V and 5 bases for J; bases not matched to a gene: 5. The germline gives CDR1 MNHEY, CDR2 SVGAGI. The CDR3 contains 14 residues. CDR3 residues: CASSYSGRGYGYTF. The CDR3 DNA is TGTGCCAGCAGTTACAGTGGCAGGGGGTATGGCTACACCTTC.

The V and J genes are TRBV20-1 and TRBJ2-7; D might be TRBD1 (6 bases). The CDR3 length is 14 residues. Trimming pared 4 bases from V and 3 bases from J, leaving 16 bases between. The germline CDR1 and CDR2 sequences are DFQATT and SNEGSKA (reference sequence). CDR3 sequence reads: CSATDRRDLYEQYF. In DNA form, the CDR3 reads TGCAGTGCTACTGACAGGAGAGACCTCTACGAGCAGTACTTC.

The CDR3 nucleotides are TGCGCCGCGGGAGGGCGGGGACAGGGGGCTTTCTTT. Protein: CAAGGRGQGAFF. The chain is built from TRBV10-2 and TRBJ1-1, with 10 bases matching TRBD1. The germline gives CDR1 WSHSY, CDR2 SAAADI. The J segment lost 11 bases and the V segment lost 11 bases, leaving 11 bases of the junction unmatched. The length of the CDR3 is 12 residues.

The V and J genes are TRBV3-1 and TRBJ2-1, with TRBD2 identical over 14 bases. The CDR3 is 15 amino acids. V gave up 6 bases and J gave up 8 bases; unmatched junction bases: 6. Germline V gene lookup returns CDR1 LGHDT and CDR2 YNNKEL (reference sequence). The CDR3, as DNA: TGTGCCAGCAGTCTTTCGGGACTAGCGGGAGATGAGCAGTTCTTC. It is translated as CASSLSGLAGDEQFF.

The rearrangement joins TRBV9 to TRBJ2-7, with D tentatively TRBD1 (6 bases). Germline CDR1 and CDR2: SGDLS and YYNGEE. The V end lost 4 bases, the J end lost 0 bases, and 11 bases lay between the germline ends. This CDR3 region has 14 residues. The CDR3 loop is CASSPTGNSYEQYF. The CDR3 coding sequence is TGTGCCAGCAGCCCGACAGGAAACTCCTACGAGCAGTACTTC.

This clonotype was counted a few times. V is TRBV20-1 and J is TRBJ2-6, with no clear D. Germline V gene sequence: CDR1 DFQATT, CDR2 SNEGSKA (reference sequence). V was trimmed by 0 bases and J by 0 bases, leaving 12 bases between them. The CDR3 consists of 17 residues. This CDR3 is CSARDHRDGSGANVLTF. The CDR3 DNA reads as TGCAGTGCTAGAGATCATAGAGATGGCTCTGGGGCCAACGTCCTGACTTTC.

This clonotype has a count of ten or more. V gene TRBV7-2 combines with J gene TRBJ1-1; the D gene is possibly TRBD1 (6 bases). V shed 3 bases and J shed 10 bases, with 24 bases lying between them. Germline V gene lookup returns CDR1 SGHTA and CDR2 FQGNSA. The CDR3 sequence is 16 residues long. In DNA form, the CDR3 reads TGTGCCAGCAGCTTCCCCGCGCCGAGGGGGGGGACGGGAGCTTTCTTT. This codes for CASSFPAPRGGTGAFF.

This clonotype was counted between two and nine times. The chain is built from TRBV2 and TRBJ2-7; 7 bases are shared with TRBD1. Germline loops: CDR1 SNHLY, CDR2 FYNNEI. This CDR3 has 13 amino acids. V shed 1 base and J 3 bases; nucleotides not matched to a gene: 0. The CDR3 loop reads CASSEGTGYEQYF. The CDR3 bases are TGTGCCAGCAGTGAAGGGACAGGCTACGAGCAGTACTTC.

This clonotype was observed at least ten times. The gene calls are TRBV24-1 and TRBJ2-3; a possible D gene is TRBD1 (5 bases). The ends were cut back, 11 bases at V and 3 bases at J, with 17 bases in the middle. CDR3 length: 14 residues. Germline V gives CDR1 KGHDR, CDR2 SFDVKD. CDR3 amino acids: CAIQGNGATDTQYF. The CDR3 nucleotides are TGTGCCATCCAGGGTAACGGCGCTACAGATACGCAGTATTTT.

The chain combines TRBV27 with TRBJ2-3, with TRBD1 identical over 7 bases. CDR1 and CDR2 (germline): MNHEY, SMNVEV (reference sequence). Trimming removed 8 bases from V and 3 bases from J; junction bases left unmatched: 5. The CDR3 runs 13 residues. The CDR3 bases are TGTGCCAGCGCCCGACAGGGAACAGATACGCAGTATTTT. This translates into CASARQGTDTQYF.

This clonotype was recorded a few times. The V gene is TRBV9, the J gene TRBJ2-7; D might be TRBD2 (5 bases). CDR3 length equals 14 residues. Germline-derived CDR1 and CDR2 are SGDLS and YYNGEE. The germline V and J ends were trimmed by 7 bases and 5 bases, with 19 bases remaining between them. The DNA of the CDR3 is TGTGCCAGCGCAAGCGATAGGACTCTTGACGAGCAGTACTTC. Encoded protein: CASASDRTLDEQYF.